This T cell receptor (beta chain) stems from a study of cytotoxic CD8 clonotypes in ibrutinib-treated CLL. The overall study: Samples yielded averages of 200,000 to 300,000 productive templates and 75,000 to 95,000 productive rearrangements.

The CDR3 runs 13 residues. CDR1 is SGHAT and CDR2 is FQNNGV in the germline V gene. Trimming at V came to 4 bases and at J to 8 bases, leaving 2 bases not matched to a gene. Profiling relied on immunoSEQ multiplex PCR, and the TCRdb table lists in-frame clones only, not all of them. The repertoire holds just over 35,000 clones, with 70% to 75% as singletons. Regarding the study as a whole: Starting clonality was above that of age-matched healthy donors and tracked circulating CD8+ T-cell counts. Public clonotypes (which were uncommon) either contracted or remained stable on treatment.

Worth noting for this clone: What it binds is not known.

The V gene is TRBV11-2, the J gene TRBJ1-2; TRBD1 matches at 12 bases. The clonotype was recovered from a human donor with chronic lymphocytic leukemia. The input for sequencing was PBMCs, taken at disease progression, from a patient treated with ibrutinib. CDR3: CASSWDRGQGYTF. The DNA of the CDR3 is TGTGCCAGCAGCTGGGACAGGGGGCAAGGCTACACCTTC. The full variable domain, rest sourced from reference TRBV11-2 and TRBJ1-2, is EAGVAQSPRYKIIEKRQSVAFWCNPISGHATLYWYQQILGQGPKLLIQFQNNGVVDDSQLPKDRFSAERLKGVDSTLKIQPAKLEDSAVYLCASSWDRGQGYTFGSGTRLTVV.